A selection of T cell receptor beta chains follows, all from one sample in a study of shared clonotypes between healthy human individuals. Method: immunoSEQ multiplex PCR; TCRdb's copy keeps in-frame clones and lacks some. The table lists about 2,500,000 clones, more than 90% of them singletons. Sequencing was performed on naive CD4+ T cells sorted from blood. The receptors derive from a man aged 18 to 35 in good health. Each CDR3 is given with its conserved first and last residue.

J: .
V: TRBV30
CDR3: CACSNRGSSDEQYF

J: TRBJ1-1
V: TRBV29-1
CDR3: CSVALLKGEAFF

J: TRBJ1-5
V: TRBV19
CDR3: CASSIPAGQPQHF

J: TRBJ1-1
V: TRBV19
CDR3: CASSIMGVRTEAFF

J: TRBJ2-5
V: TRBV6-5
CDR3: CASSQLAGVQETQYF

J: TRBJ1-2
V: TRBV7-2
CDR3: CASSLEQGVGYTF

J: TRBJ2-5
V: TRBV28
CDR3: CASSLWAGGQETQYF

J: TRBJ1-6
V: TRBV30
CDR3: CARTSGQDNSPLHF

J: TRBJ2-7
V: TRBV6-5
CDR3: CASSYRQGPYEQYF

J: TRBJ2-6
V: TRBV5-1
CDR3: CASSLVGGGISGANVLTF

J: TRBJ1-2
V: TRBV4-2
CDR3: CASSQDKGSTPGYGYTF

J: TRBJ2-3
V: TRBV19
CDR3: CASSISGLGDTQYF

J: TRBJ2-7
V: TRBV5-4
CDR3: CASSFGSYEQYF

J: TRBJ2-3
V: TRBV10-3
CDR3: CAIGRGDTDTQYF

J: TRBJ2-2
V: TRBV27
CDR3: CASSLGQGWTGELFF

J: TRBJ1-4
V: TRBV30
CDR3: CAWSEQGNNEKLFF

J: TRBJ1-6
V: TRBV7-8
CDR3: CASSPGAGRTYNSPLHF

J: TRBJ1-2
V: TRBV5-5
CDR3: CASSLSGSGYTF